The 14 T cell receptor beta chains below come from one sample, sequenced in a study of blood T cells in healthy people across ages. The use of a sample-barcoded 5' primer and a J-beta primer mix characterized a second PCR of 7 to 11 cycles. TCRdb fed the 5' RACE reads into MiXCR, producing one record per CDR3 protein. This sample carries 1.5 million to 2 million distinct CDR3 sequences, 40% to 55% of them seen once, and the ten largest clones take roughly 2.1%. The sample consisted of blood. These receptors were obtained from a woman aged 35 to 49 in good health.

The chain links TRBV20-1 to TRBJ1-1; possibly TRBD1 for D (5 bases). V dropped 0 bases and J dropped 5 bases, with 13 bases sitting between them. The CDR3 is 14 residues long. From germline, CDR1 is DFQATT and CDR2 SNEGSKA (reference sequence). The DNA for the CDR3 is TGCAGTGCTAGAGAAGGGAGGGGCTGGACTGAAGCTTTCTTT. Its protein is CSAREGRGWTEAFF.

This chain joins TRBV2 and TRBJ2-3; 14 nucleotides match TRBD2. This CDR3 has 20 residues. The V and J ends lost 4 bases and 0 bases, in that order; junction bases with no gene match: 12. Germline-derived CDR1 and CDR2 are SNHLY and FYNNEI. CDR3 coding DNA: TGTGCCAGCAGTGCGCTCATGACTAGCGGGGGGGCTTCTAGCACAGATACGCAGTATTTT. This codes for CASSALMTSGGASSTDTQYF.

The chain links TRBV24-1 to TRBJ2-5; no clear D. This CDR3 contains 12 residues. V dropped 3 bases and J dropped 8 bases, with 9 bases sitting between them. Germline V gene data show CDR1 as KGHDR and CDR2 as SFDVKD. CDR3 nucleotides: TGTGCCACCAGTGATGGGTTAGGAACCCAGTACTTC. Translated, it gives CATSDGLGTQYF.

This clonotype was seen more than once but under ten times. The gene calls are TRBV29-1 and TRBJ2-4, with TRBD1 identical over 11 bases. CDR3 size: 18 residues. The V gene's germline CDR1 is SQVTM and CDR2 ANQGSEA. With 4 bases clipped from V and 1 base from J, the junction kept 12 bases outside the gene matches. This chain's CDR3 is CSVVRGQGGPVAKNIQYF. CDR3 nucleotide sequence: TGCAGCGTTGTAAGGGGACAGGGGGGTCCCGTGGCCAAAAACATTCAGTACTTC.

This clonotype was seen more than once but under ten times. V usage is TRBV20-1 and J usage is TRBJ2-4, with a weak D call TRBD2 (7 bases). Matching the DNA end better, TRBJ2-7 makes the J call doubtful. The CDR3 contains 15 residues. The germline V gene has CDR1 DFQATT and CDR2 SNEGSKA (reference sequence). The CDR3 DNA reads as TGCAGTGCTAGACGTGCGGCACAGGGAGGGGACGAGCAGTACTTC. This codes for CSARRAAQGGDEQYF.

This clonotype was counted a few times. This chain joins TRBV5-6 and TRBJ2-5; D unresolved. The germline gives CDR1 SGHDT, CDR2 YYEEEE. Trimming removed 0 bases from V and 0 bases from J, with 6 bases in between. The CDR3 covers 14 residues. In nucleotides, the CDR3 is TGTGCCAGCAGCTTGGGGATAAACCAAGAGACCCAGTACTTC. Translating gives CASSLGINQETQYF.

The rearrangement links TRBV6-6 to TRBJ2-1, with 11 bases matching TRBD2. The germline CDR1 and CDR2 sequences are MNHNY and SVGAGI (reference sequence). Trimming took 11 bases from V and 5 from J; bases not matched to a gene: 8. The CDR3 length is 14 residues. The CDR3 loop is CAAKLAGDNNEQFF. The CDR3 DNA is TGTGCCGCCAAACTAGCGGGGGATAACAATGAGCAGTTCTTC.

The chain links TRBV20-1 to TRBJ2-5; 7 bases align to TRBD1. With 6 bases clipped from V and 4 bases from J, the junction kept 11 bases outside the gene matches. Germline V gene sequence: CDR1 DFQATT, CDR2 SNEGSKA (reference sequence). This CDR3 contains 14 residues. This chain's CDR3 is CSAHDRVGGETQYF. The CDR3 DNA follows: TGCAGTGCCCATGACAGGGTAGGGGGAGAGACCCAGTACTTC.

This clonotype was counted between two and nine times. The gene calls are TRBV29-1 and TRBJ2-5; D is perhaps TRBD2 (6 bases). CDR1 is SQVTM and CDR2 is ANQGSEA in the germline V gene. Trimming took 4 bases from V and 4 from J, leaving 19 bases between them. CDR3 length: 15 amino acids. The CDR3 nucleotides read TGCAGCGTTGCGGGCCACCTCCAGGGAGGAGAGACCCAGTACTTC. It is translated as CSVAGHLQGGETQYF.

The V call is TRBV11-1, the J call TRBJ2-3; D is uncertain. This CDR3 contains 16 residues. V was cut by 1 base and J by 1 base, with 12 bases left in between. From germline, CDR1 is SGHAT and CDR2 FQDESV (reference sequence). The CDR3 coding sequence is TGTGCCAGCAGCTTAGATTCGGGCAGGCGCACAGATACGCAGTATTTT. This translates into CASSLDSGRRTDTQYF.

The chain is built from TRBV29-1 and TRBJ2-1; no clear D. Germline V gene sequence: CDR1 SQVTM, CDR2 ANQGSEA. There are 16 residues in the CDR3. V lost 0 bases and J 3 bases, leaving 15 bases between the germline ends. For the CDR3, the DNA is TGCAGCGTTGAAGATCAAGGCAAAGAGTTCTACAATGAGCAGTTCTTC. Its translation: CSVEDQGKEFYNEQFF.

The chain recombines TRBV6-1 with TRBJ2-1; D unclear. The length of the CDR3 is 16 residues. Germline CDR1 is MNHNS and CDR2 is SASEGT. Trimming cost V 6 bases and J 0 bases, with 15 bases left between them. The CDR3 protein is CASRKKTPSSYNEQFF. The CDR3 DNA is TGTGCCAGCAGGAAGAAGACACCGAGCTCCTACAATGAGCAGTTCTTC.

Concerning this clonotype: Sequence at one end of the junction differs from germline and may be a read error. This chain connects TRBV7-8 to TRBJ2-6, with D perhaps TRBD1 or TRBD2 (5 bases each). This CDR3 is 19 amino acids long. Germline V lookup: CDR1 SGHVS, CDR2 FQNEAQ. DNA of the CDR3: TGTGCCAGCAGCCTAGAGGGTTCCCGGGGTCCCTCTGGGGCCAGCGTCCTGACTTTC. It yields the protein CASSLEGSRGPSGASVLTF.

This clonotype was counted only a few times. V gene TRBV20-1 combines with J gene TRBJ2-7; D remains ambiguous. CDR3 size: 13 residues. CDR1 DFQATT and CDR2 SNEGSKA come from the germline V gene (reference sequence). Trimming removed 5 bases from V and 4 bases from J, with 15 bases in between. CDR3 nucleotide sequence: TGCAGTGCTCAAGTACCTACCCTTTACGAGCAGTACTTC. Its protein product is CSAQVPTLYEQYF.